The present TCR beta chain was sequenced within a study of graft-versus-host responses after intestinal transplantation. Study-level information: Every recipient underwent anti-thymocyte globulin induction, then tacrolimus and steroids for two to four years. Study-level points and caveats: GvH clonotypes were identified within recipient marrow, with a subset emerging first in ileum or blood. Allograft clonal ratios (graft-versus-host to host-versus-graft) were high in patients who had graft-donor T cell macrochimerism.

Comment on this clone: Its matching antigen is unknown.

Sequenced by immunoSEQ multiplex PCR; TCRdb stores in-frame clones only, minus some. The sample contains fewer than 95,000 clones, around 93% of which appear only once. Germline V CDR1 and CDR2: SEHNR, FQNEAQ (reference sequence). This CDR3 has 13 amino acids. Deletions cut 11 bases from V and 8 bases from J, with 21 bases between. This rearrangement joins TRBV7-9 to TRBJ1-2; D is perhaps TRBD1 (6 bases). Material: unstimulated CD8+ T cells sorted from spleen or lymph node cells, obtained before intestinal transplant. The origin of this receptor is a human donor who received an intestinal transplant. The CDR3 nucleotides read TGTGCCGGTTCCAACAGGGAGATAGTCGGCTACACCTTC. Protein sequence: CAGSNREIVGYTF. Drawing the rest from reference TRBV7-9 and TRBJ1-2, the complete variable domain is DTGVSQNPRHKITKRGQNVTFRCDPISEHNRLYWYRQTLGQGPEFLTYFQNEAQLEKSRLLSDRFSAERPKGSFSTLEIQRTEQGDSAMYLCAGSNREIVGYTFGSGTRLTVV.